The 12 T cell receptor beta chains listed next were all sequenced from one sample in a study of blood T cell repertoires in COVID-19. Profiling relied on immunoSEQ multiplex PCR, and the TCRdb table lists in-frame clones only, not all of them. Seen here are over 250,000 clones, around 86% observed once, and the top ten hold less than 2.5%. The material sequenced was peripheral blood. The origin of the receptors is a middle-aged man with acute or convalescent COVID-19.

In its sample, this clone was seen a few times. This sequence joins TRBV9 and TRBJ1-1, with 7 nucleotides matching TRBD1. V trimming: 3 bases; J trimming: 1 base; junction bases outside the gene matches: 6. This CDR3 comprises 15 residues. CDR1 and CDR2 (germline): SGDLS, YYNGEE. The CDR3 DNA sequence: TGTGCCAGCAGCGCCAGGGGGAACGGGAACACTGAAGCTTTCTTT. Its protein is CASSARGNGNTEAFF.

The genes are TRBV7-3 and TRBJ1-2; 7 bases are a match to TRBD1. Trimming took 6 bases from V and 6 from J; bases not matched to a gene: 7. CDR1 and CDR2 (germline): SGHTA, FQGTGA. The CDR3 has 13 amino acids. Here the CDR3 reads CASSSRQGHGYTF. DNA for the CDR3: TGTGCCAGCAGTAGTCGACAGGGTCATGGCTACACCTTC.

The rearrangement links TRBV11-1 to TRBJ1-1; D not resolved. The CDR3 spans 14 residues. Trimming shortened V by 3 bases and J by 5 bases, and 13 bases separated the two germline ends. The germline gives CDR1 SGHAT, CDR2 FQDESV (reference sequence). This CDR3 is CASSFFGSRTEAFF. CDR3 sequence (DNA): TGTGCCAGCAGCTTCTTCGGGAGTCGGACTGAAGCTTTCTTT.

The genes are TRBV3-1 (or the pseudogene TRBV3-2) and TRBJ1-1; D call uncertain. The CDR3 covers 14 residues. The germline CDR1 and CDR2 sequences are LGHDT and YNNKEL (reference sequence). V shed 1 base and J shed 2 bases, with 8 bases lying between them. The CDR3, as DNA: TGTGCCAGCAGCCAAGCAACAGTTAACACTGAAGCTTTCTTT. Its translation: CASSQATVNTEAFF.

This chain joins TRBV11-2 and TRBJ2-5; 7 bases are shared with TRBD1. From germline, CDR1 is SGHAT and CDR2 FQNNGV. J lost 2 bases, V lost 5 bases, and 8 bases had no gene match. The CDR3 extends over 15 amino acids. This chain's CDR3 is CASSQGVGQQETQYF. In DNA, the CDR3 is TGTGCCAGCAGCCAGGGGGTCGGCCAGCAAGAGACCCAGTACTTC.

The chain combines TRBV19 with TRBJ2-4; TRBD1 aligns across 10 bases. The CDR3 totals 15 residues. The germline V gene has CDR1 LNHDA and CDR2 SQIVND (reference sequence). Unmatched junction bases numbered 5, after V lost 4 bases and J lost 5 bases. The CDR3 DNA reads as TGTGCCAGTAGTACAACCGGGACAGGGGAAAACATTCAGTACTTC. Protein sequence: CASSTTGTGENIQYF.

Points on this clone: This sample also contains other DNA sequences that code for the same CDR3. The chain has TRBV5-1 and TRBJ1-3, with D perhaps matching TRBD1 (6 bases). The CDR3 sequence is 14 residues long. V lost 1 base and J 2 bases, leaving 7 bases between the germline ends. Looked up from germline, CDR1 is SGHRS and CDR2 is YFSETQ. The CDR3 spells CASSLTGPGNTIYF. Here the CDR3 DNA reads TGCGCCAGCAGCTTGACAGGGCCTGGAAACACCATATATTTT.

This clone showed up just a few times. The rearrangement joins TRBV29-1 to TRBJ1-1; the match to TRBD1 covers 10 bases. Germline V gene lookup returns CDR1 SQVTM and CDR2 ANQGSEA. CDR3 size: 15 residues. With V trimmed by 7 bases and J by 5 bases, 13 bases remained unmatched. The CDR3 DNA reads TGCAGCGGACAGGGGGCTGCGGGAGGGCTAACTGAAGCTTTCTTT. This translates into CSGQGAAGGLTEAFF.

The chain recombines TRBV3-1 (or the pseudogene TRBV3-2) with TRBJ1-3; a possible D gene is TRBD1 (6 bases). Trimming stripped 2 bases from V and 5 bases from J, with 16 bases between. CDR1 and CDR2 (germline): LGHDT, YNNKEL (reference sequence). The CDR3 runs 16 residues. The CDR3 is CASSQRSGVIRNTIYF. The DNA of the CDR3 is TGTGCCAGCAGCCAACGCTCAGGGGTAATCCGAAACACCATATATTTT.

Turning to this clone: Other DNA sequences of this sample code for an identical CDR3. V usage is TRBV6-6 and J usage is TRBJ2-7; the match to TRBD1 covers 8 bases. Losses at the gene ends were 5 bases for V and 5 bases for J; bases not matched to a gene: 8. Germline assignment: CDR1 MNHNY and CDR2 SVGAGI (reference sequence). The CDR3 is 14 residues long. The CDR3 loop reads CASSTGQGGHEQYF. CDR3 sequence (DNA): TGTGCCAGCAGTACCGGACAGGGCGGGCACGAGCAGTACTTC.

The rearrangement joins TRBV6-4 to TRBJ2-5, with D possibly being TRBD1 (6 bases). Between the trimmed V and J ends, which lost 5 bases and 3 bases, there was a span of 10 bases. Germline-derived CDR1 and CDR2 are MRHNA and SNTAGT. CDR3 length: 13 residues. The CDR3 loop reads CASSKGGEETQYF. CDR3 bases: TGTGCCAGCAGTAAAGGGGGTGAAGAGACCCAGTACTTC.

The V and J genes are TRBV6-1 and TRBJ2-7; the D gene is possibly TRBD2 (7 bases). The V end lost 0 bases, the J end lost 7 bases, and 13 bases lay between the germline ends. Germline V gene sequence: CDR1 MNHNS, CDR2 SASEGT. CDR3 size: 14 residues. As DNA, the CDR3 is TGTGCCAGCAGTGAAGCGGGGGGGCGGGAGGAGCAGTACTTC. This codes for CASSEAGGREEQYF.